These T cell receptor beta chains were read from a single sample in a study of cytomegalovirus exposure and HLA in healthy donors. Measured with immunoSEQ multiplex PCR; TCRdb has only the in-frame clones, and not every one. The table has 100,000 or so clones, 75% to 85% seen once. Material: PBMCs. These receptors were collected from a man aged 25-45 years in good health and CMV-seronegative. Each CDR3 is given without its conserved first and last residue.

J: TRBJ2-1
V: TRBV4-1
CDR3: ASSQVLQGGSF

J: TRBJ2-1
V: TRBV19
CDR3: ASSIPGLSYNEQF

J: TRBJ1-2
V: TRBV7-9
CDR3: ASSPRIQVNHGYT

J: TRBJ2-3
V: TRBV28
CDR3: ASSTRTGVSTDTQY

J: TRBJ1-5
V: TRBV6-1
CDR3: ASSEVGGLSNQPQH

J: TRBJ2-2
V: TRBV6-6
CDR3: ASQPTYTGELF

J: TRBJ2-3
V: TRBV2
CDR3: ASSRLRTDTQY

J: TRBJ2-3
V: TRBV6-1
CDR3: ASSETSGGPRTTDTQY

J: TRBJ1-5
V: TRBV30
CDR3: AWTAGAGPNQPQH

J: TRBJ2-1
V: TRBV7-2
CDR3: ASSLFRGGKQF

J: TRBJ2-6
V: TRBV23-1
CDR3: ASSQSGDREIAGANVLT

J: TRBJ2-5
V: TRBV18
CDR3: ASSPDREASETQY

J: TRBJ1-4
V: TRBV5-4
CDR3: ASSLAGVTHEKLF

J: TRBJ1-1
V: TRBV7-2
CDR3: ASSSDRMNTEAF

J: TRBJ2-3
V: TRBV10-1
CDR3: ASSDRGYNTDTQY

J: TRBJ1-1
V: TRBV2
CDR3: ASMGSPGGTEAF

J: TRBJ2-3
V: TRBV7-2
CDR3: ASIFGGAGDTQY

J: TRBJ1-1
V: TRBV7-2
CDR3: ASSLGFQGDVSEAF

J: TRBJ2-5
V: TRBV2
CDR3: AGSGTDKTKETQY

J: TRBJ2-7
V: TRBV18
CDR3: ASAGGDSYEQY

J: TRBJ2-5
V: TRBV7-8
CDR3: ASSNRQGQETQY

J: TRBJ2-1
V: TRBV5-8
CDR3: ASSLGGLAGGKDNEQF

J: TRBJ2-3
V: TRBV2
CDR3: ASKGPGDTQY

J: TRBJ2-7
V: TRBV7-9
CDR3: ASSLYYRSGGGTFYEQY

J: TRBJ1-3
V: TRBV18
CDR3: ASSPNGGSSGNTIY

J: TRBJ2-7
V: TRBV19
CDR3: ASSIGTGLYEQY

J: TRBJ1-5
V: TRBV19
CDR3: ASNLQGRGSNQPQH

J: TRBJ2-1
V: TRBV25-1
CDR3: ASSDDRVGHEQF

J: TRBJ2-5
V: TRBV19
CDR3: ASSTSGLQETQY

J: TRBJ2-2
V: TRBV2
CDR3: ASSRLAGDTGELF

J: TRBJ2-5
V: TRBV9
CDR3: ASSHPREAAGPQETQY

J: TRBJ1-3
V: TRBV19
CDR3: ASSLSGTGGNTIY

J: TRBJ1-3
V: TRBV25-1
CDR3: ASSGTGTGGISGNTIY

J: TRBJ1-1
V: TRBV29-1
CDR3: SVILDTSNTEAF

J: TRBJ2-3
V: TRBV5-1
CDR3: ASSPAGQGSTDTQY

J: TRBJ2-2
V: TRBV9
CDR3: ASSVQATGELF

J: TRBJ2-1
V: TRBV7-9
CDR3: ASSLRAPGQGLHNEQF

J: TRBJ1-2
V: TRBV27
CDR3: ASSLNRVHGYT

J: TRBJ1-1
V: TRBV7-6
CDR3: ASSLGPGGYTEAF

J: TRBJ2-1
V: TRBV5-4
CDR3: ASSPTGNDEQF